These T cell receptor beta chains were read from a single sample in a study of blood T cell repertoires in COVID-19. Using immunoSEQ multiplex PCR, the repertoire was profiled, and TCRdb retains in-frame clones only, with some absent. In the table there are about 93,000 clones, roughly nine tenths of which are singletons. Sequenced material: peripheral blood. All receptors derive from a human donor with active COVID-19. The donor label of this sample is uncertain. Both conserved end residues are part of each CDR3. The order of the fields is clone size, D gene, J gene, V gene, CDR3 protein, CDR3 DNA. The D gene is left open where the match is weak. For some rows the clone size is stated as once, few or many, or as a class when expanded; others skip it.

once NA TRBJ1-4 TRBV2 CASSYQGINEKLFF TGTGCCAGCAGTTATCAGGGGATAAATGAAAAACTGTTTTTT
NA TRBD1 TRBJ2-7 TRBV5-1 CASSLLRTGSYEQYF TGCGCCAGCAGCTTGCTAAGGACAGGGTCCTACGAGCAGTACTTC
NA NA TRBJ2-5 TRBV27 CASYSRQTQYF TGTGCCAGCTACAGTAGACAGACCCAGTACTTC
NA NA TRBJ1-6 TRBV7-9 CASSPSPGGGSPLHF TGTGCCAGCAGCCCGTCGCCCGGGGGGGGTTCACCCCTCCACTTT
NA TRBD1 TRBJ2-4 TRBV2 CASSGGQGATKNIQYF TGTGCCAGCAGTGGGGGACAGGGGGCGACCAAAAACATTCAGTACTTC
NA TRBD2 TRBJ2-1 TRBV5-5 CASSFGGALNEQFF TGTGCCAGCAGCTTCGGGGGGGCTCTCAATGAGCAGTTCTTC
NA NA TRBJ1-2 TRBV28 CASTAGGSYGYTF TGTGCCAGCACCGCTGGGGGGTCCTATGGCTACACCTTC
NA NA TRBJ1-5 TRBV19 CASSQGLNQPQHF TGTGCCAGTAGTCAGGGTTTGAATCAGCCCCAGCATTTT
NA NA TRBJ1-2 TRBV5-6 CASSPGNYGYTF TGTGCCAGCAGCCCCGGGAACTATGGCTACACCTTC
NA TRBD2 TRBJ2-7 TRBV19 CASSAQTSGEQYF TGTGCCAGTAGTGCGCAGACTAGCGGGGAGCAGTACTTC
NA TRBD1 TRBJ1-6 TRBV15 CATSRDLPLPPTGANNSPLHF TGTGCCACCAGCAGAGATTTGCCCCTTCCCCCCACAGGGGCCAATAATTCACCCCTCCACTTT
NA NA TRBJ2-5 TRBV5-8 CASSLTRGVWALQETQYF TGTGCCAGCAGCTTAACCCGGGGAGTGTGGGCATTGCAAGAGACCCAGTACTTC
NA NA TRBJ1-1 TRBV6-5 CASSYSAGATEAFF TGTGCCAGCAGTTACTCGGCTGGGGCCACTGAAGCTTTCTTT
NA TRBD1 TRBJ1-1 TRBV4-1 CASSQGQGANTEAFF TGCGCCAGCAGCCAAGGACAGGGGGCGAACACTGAAGCTTTCTTT
few TRBD1 TRBJ1-6 TRBV15 CATSRTDRARPLHF TGTGCCACCAGCAGGACCGACAGGGCCAGACCCCTCCACTTT
NA TRBD1 TRBJ2-7 TRBV5-4 CASSLDRGVYEQYF TGTGCCAGCAGCTTGGACAGGGGAGTCTACGAGCAGTACTTC
NA TRBD1 TRBJ2-1 TRBV13 CASSPKGQVLYNEQFF TGTGCCAGCAGCCCGAAGGGACAGGTTTTGTACAATGAGCAGTTCTTC
NA NA TRBJ1-3 TRBV4-1 CASSHGDRRSGNTIYF TGCGCCAGCAGCCATGGAGACAGGCGCTCTGGAAACACCATATATTTT
NA NA TRBJ1-1 TRBV12-5 CASGSAQMGNTEAFF TGTGCTAGTGGTTCAGCACAGATGGGGAACACTGAAGCTTTCTTT
NA TRBD1 TRBJ1-5 TRBV4-1 CASSQGTGGLDQPQHF TGCGCCAGCAGCCAAGGGACAGGGGGCTTGGATCAGCCCCAGCATTTT
NA TRBD1 TRBJ2-1 TRBV6-2/TRBV6-3 CASSYLGQGSEQFF TGTGCCAGCAGTTACCTGGGACAGGGGAGTGAGCAGTTCTTC
NA NA TRBJ1-1 TRBV29-1 CSVVAGDTEAFF TGCAGCGTTGTGGCAGGGGATACTGAAGCTTTCTTT
NA NA TRBJ2-7 TRBV7-2 CASSFPVGYSYEQYF TGTGCCAGCAGCTTTCCGGTTGGTTACTCCTACGAGCAGTACTTC
NA NA TRBJ2-3 TRBV18 CASSPNRDTQYF TGTGCCAGCTCACCAAACCGGGATACGCAGTATTTT
NA NA TRBJ2-2 TRBV18 CASSPAAGGTGELFF TGTGCCAGCTCACCTGCGGCAGGGGGGACCGGGGAGCTGTTTTTT
NA TRBD1 TRBJ1-2 TRBV28 CASIRQGVDYGYTF TGTGCCAGCATCAGACAGGGGGTCGACTATGGCTACACCTTC
NA TRBD1 TRBJ2-7 TRBV6-5 CASSSRDRGLEQYF TGTGCCAGCAGTAGCCGGGACAGGGGGCTTGAGCAGTACTTC
NA TRBD2 TRBJ2-7 TRBV10-3 CAIGTSGGSYEQYF TGTGCCATAGGGACTAGCGGGGGGTCCTACGAGCAGTACTTC
NA TRBD1 TRBJ1-2 TRBV28 CASSSPGQGAFGYTF TGTGCCAGCAGTTCCCCAGGACAGGGGGCCTTCGGCTACACCTTC
NA NA TRBJ1-1 TRBV6-4 CASSDQGKAFF TGTGCCAGCAGTGACCAGGGAAAGGCTTTCTTT
NA TRBD1 TRBJ1-2 TRBV6-5 CASSPRQGAGYGYTF TGTGCCAGCAGTCCGCGACAGGGGGCGGGCTATGGCTACACCTTC
NA NA TRBJ1-5 TRBV6-2/TRBV6-3 CASSYYARGSNQPQHF TGTGCCAGCAGTTACTATGCCAGGGGTAGCAATCAGCCCCAGCATTTT
NA NA TRBJ1-2 TRBV6-6 CASSRQGNYGYTF TGTGCCAGCAGTAGGCAGGGAAACTATGGCTACACCTTC
once NA TRBJ1-4 TRBV7-9 CASSPSGEKLFF TGTGCCAGCAGCCCTTCCGGGGAAAAACTGTTTTTT
NA NA TRBJ2-3 TRBV4-3 CASSQEQGSGTQYF TGCGCCAGCAGCCAAGAGCAGGGTAGTGGTACGCAGTATTTT
NA NA TRBJ1-4 TRBV5-4 CASSLGGGLNEKLFF TGTGCCAGCAGCTTAGGTGGGGGCCTTAATGAAAAACTGTTTTTT
once NA TRBJ1-2 TRBV2 CASMRGRVSF TGTGCCAGCATGCGGGGGCGGGTTAGCTTC
few NA TRBJ2-7 TRBV27 CASSLGGSYEQYF TGTGCCAGCAGCCTGGGGGGCTCCTACGAGCAGTACTTC
NA NA TRBJ1-4 TRBV5-1 CASSLEAGLTEKLFF TGCGCCAGCAGCTTGGAGGCAGGGCTGACTGAAAAACTGTTTTTT
NA TRBD1 TRBJ1-2 TRBV2 CASRGQGADYGYTF TGTGCCAGCAGGGGACAGGGGGCGGACTATGGCTACACCTTC
NA TRBD2 TRBJ2-5 TRBV19 CASSIRMAGGQREETQYF TGTGCCAGTAGTATTCGGATGGCGGGGGGCCAACGGGAGGAGACCCAGTACTTC
NA TRBD1 TRBJ2-7 TRBV5-1 CASSSGTGGFYEQYF TGCGCCAGCAGCTCAGGGACAGGGGGTTTCTACGAGCAGTACTTC
NA NA TRBJ1-2 TRBV4-1 CASSRDRPYGYTF TGCGCCAGCAGCCGTGACAGACCCTATGGCTACACCTTC
NA NA TRBJ1-5 TRBV19 CASSSLERDYSNQPQHF TGTGCCAGTAGTTCCCTAGAGAGAGATTATAGCAATCAGCCCCAGCATTTT
once NA TRBJ1-2 TRBV30 CAWSPMVGAAPAF TGTGCCTGGAGTCCGATGGTTGGGGCAGCCCCCGCCTTC
NA TRBD2 TRBJ2-7 TRBV5-4 CASSRRGLAGGRVEQYF TGTGCCAGCAGTCGCCGGGGACTAGCGGGGGGCAGGGTCGAGCAGTACTTC
NA TRBD2 TRBJ2-2 TRBV5-5 CASSLPGLADSGELFF TGTGCCAGCAGCTTACCGGGACTAGCGGACTCCGGGGAGCTGTTTTTT
once NA TRBJ2-1 TRBV6-5 CASSERFSTYNEQFF TGTGCCAGCAGCGAGAGATTCTCGACCTACAATGAGCAGTTCTTC
NA NA TRBJ2-5 TRBV3-1/TRBV3-2 CASVREGTQYF TGTGCCAGCGTCAGAGAGGGGACCCAGTACTTC
NA NA TRBJ1-1 TRBV4-3 CASSQGGGPGAFF TGCGCCAGCAGCCAAGGCGGCGGTCCCGGGGCTTTCTTT
NA TRBD1 TRBJ2-7 TRBV4-3 CASSHTGGASYEQYF TGCGCCAGCAGCCATACAGGGGGCGCCTCCTACGAGCAGTACTTC
NA NA TRBJ2-4 TRBV5-1 CASGRGIGLAKNIQYF TGCGCCAGCGGTCGGGGAATAGGATTAGCCAAAAACATTCAGTACTTC
NA TRBD2 TRBJ2-3 TRBV5-8 CASSTGLAGGLEADTQYF TGTGCCAGCAGCACGGGACTAGCGGGGGGCCTCGAGGCAGATACGCAGTATTTT
NA TRBD2 TRBJ2-1 TRBV5-8 CASSPWGLADSYNEQFF TGTGCCAGCAGCCCCTGGGGACTAGCCGATTCCTACAATGAGCAGTTCTTC
NA NA TRBJ2-2 TRBV18 CASSPLSFATANTGELFF TGTGCCAGCTCACCACTTTCCTTTGCGACAGCGAACACCGGGGAGCTGTTTTTT
NA TRBD2 TRBJ2-5 TRBV6-2/TRBV6-3 CASSLAGGTQETQYF TGTGCCAGCAGCCTAGCGGGGGGAACCCAAGAGACCCAGTACTTC
NA TRBD1 TRBJ2-1 TRBV27 CASSKYGTGKHNEQFF TGTGCCAGCAGTAAGTACGGGACAGGGAAACACAATGAGCAGTTCTTC